Below are 14 T cell receptor beta chains sequenced from a single sample in a study of T cells in Graves' hyperthyroidism and ophthalmopathy. TCR beta CDR3 region amplification was performed from RNA transcripts. First-round RT-PCR of the TCR CDR3 relied on the HTBI primer set. TCRdb fed the multiplex PCR reads into MiXCR, producing one record per CDR3 protein. This sample has roughly 380,000 distinct CDR3 sequences; roughly 19% occur once, and the top ten carry about 3.7%. The sequencing sample was made of blood. These receptors all come from a woman aged 18-30 years with Graves' hyperthyroidism.

The V gene is TRBV15, the J gene TRBJ2-2; D is possibly TRBD1 (7 bases). Trimming pared 4 bases from V and 10 bases from J, leaving 16 bases between. Per the germline V gene, CDR1 is LNHNV and CDR2 is YYDKDF (reference sequence). The CDR3 sequence is 14 residues long. The CDR3: CATSTTGELAELFF. The CDR3 DNA reads TGTGCCACCAGCACCACAGGGGAACTAGCGGAGCTGTTTTTT.

This clonotype has a count of ten or more. This chain links TRBV7-8 with TRBJ2-4; D call uncertain. Trimming took 5 bases from V and 2 from J, leaving 13 bases between them. Germline loops: CDR1 SGHVS, CDR2 FQNEAQ. This CDR3 has 15 residues. CDR3 loop: CASSNVKGSKNIQYF. CDR3 DNA sequence: TGTGCCAGCAGCAATGTGAAAGGCTCCAAAAACATTCAGTACTTC.

This clonotype has a handful of counts. V usage is TRBV12-3 or TRBV12-4 and J usage is TRBJ2-7; no reliable D call. The CDR3 is 16 amino acids. Trimming left V 4 bases short and J 6 bases short, with 22 bases between. Here the CDR3 DNA reads TGTGCCAGCAGTTATACCTCCGTATTCCCAGCTATCGAGCAGTACTTC. Amino acid sequence: CASSYTSVFPAIEQYF.

The CDR3, as DNA: TGTGCCAGCTATACCCCTAGTCAAGAGACCCAGTACTTC. Amino acid sequence: CASYTPSQETQYF. The chain carries TRBV11-2 and TRBJ2-5; D is unresolved. CDR1 is SGHAT and CDR2 is FQNNGV in the germline V gene. The germline V and J ends were trimmed by 8 bases and 2 bases, with 12 bases remaining between them. CDR3 length: 13 amino acids.

This clonotype was observed a few times. The chain recombines TRBV12-3 or TRBV12-4 with TRBJ1-2; 11 bases are shared with TRBD1. This CDR3 contains 15 residues. V shed 5 bases and J 8 bases; nucleotides not matched to a gene: 10. The DNA for the CDR3 is TGTGCCAGCAGTCCGTCCGGGACAGGGGGGGGCGGCTACACCTTC. It yields the protein CASSPSGTGGGGYTF.

This clonotype was picked up many times. CDR3 in DNA: TGTGCCAGCAGCTACAACCTCCGGGACAGGGGGCGAGTGAACACTGAAGCTTTCTTT. Translated, it gives CASSYNLRDRGRVNTEAFF. The chain has TRBV6-2 or TRBV6-3 and TRBJ1-1, with TRBD1 matching over 12 bases. Unmatched junction bases numbered 14, after V lost 6 bases and J lost 0 bases. This CDR3 region has 19 residues. Germline values: CDR1 MNHEY, CDR2 SVGEGT.

This chain's CDR3 is CASSTRIHTEAFF. The CDR3 DNA reads as TGTGCCAGCAGTACCAGGATTCACACTGAAGCTTTCTTT. The chain links TRBV6-1 to TRBJ1-1; D gene ambiguous. V was pared by 5 bases and J by 3 bases, with 10 bases between. The length of the CDR3 is 13 residues. Germline CDR1 is MNHNS and CDR2 is SASEGT.

This clonotype appeared many times. The chain joins TRBV20-1 to TRBJ2-7; TRBD2 matches at 7 bases. The CDR3 has 15 amino acids. CDR1 is DFQATT, CDR2 SNEGSKA, per germline (reference sequence). Trimming removed 3 bases from V and 2 bases from J; junction bases left unmatched: 10. The CDR3 DNA reads as TGCAGTGCTAGTCACCGACTAGCTTCGCCCTACGAGCAGTACTTC. It specifies CSASHRLASPYEQYF.

There are many counts of this clonotype. This chain joins TRBV6-5 and TRBJ1-1; TRBD1 matches 7 bases. V dropped 4 bases and J dropped 8; count of bases not matched to a gene: 10. The CDR3 consists of 14 residues. CDR1 MNHEY and CDR2 SVGAGI come from the germline V gene. Here the CDR3 reads CASSFDRAATEAFF. The CDR3 DNA sequence: TGTGCCAGCAGTTTTGACAGGGCAGCAACAGAAGCTTTCTTT.

CDR3 protein: CASSPLGGKNTGELFF. CDR3 DNA sequence: TGTGCCAGCAGCCCCCTGGGGGGGAAAAACACCGGGGAGCTGTTTTTT. The rearrangement joins TRBV6-1 to TRBJ2-2; TRBD2 matches 7 bases. Per germline, CDR1 MNHNS and CDR2 SASEGT. The CDR3 is 16 amino acids. V lost 6 bases to trimming and J lost 2 bases; unmatched junction nucleotides: 9.

This clonotype was observed a single time. This chain links TRBV6-5 with TRBJ1-2; D gene uncertain. The germline CDR1 and CDR2 sequences are MNHEY and SVGAGI. The CDR3 extends over 14 amino acids. V lost 4 bases and J lost 4, with 13 bases in between. The CDR3 sequence: CASSLWGFSYGYTF. Written as DNA, the CDR3 is TGTGCCAGCAGTTTGTGGGGATTTAGCTATGGCTACACCTTC.

V usage is TRBV28 and J usage is TRBJ2-7; the D is unclear. CDR1 is MDHEN, CDR2 SYDVKM, per germline. Trimming took 5 bases from V and 2 from J, leaving 19 bases between them. The CDR3 is 16 residues long. The CDR3: CASSTPELGSAYEQYF. The CDR3 nucleotides read TGTGCCAGCAGTACCCCTGAATTAGGATCAGCCTACGAGCAGTACTTC.

This clonotype was counted between two and nine times. The junction does not match germline at one end; this may be a read error. The chain carries TRBV11-2 and TRBJ2-2; D might be TRBD2 (5 bases). Germline CDR1 and CDR2: SGHAT and FQNNGV. This CDR3 contains 16 residues. Here the CDR3 DNA reads TGTGCCAGCAGCCCGCGAGGAGGAATTAACACCGGGGAGCTGTTCTTT. This codes for CASSPRGGINTGELFF. Together with reference TRBV11-2 and TRBJ2-2, the CDR3 gives the full variable domain: EAGVAQSPRYKIIEKRQSVAFWCNPISGHATLYWYQQILGQGPKLLIQFQNNGVVDDSQLPKDRFSAERLKGVDSTLKIQPAKLEDSAVYLCASSPRGGINTGELFFGEGSRLTVL.

On this clonotype: With a much larger clone just one base away, this may be a read error. This chain connects TRBV4-1 to TRBJ2-7; possible D gene TRBD1, 5 bases. The ends were cut back, 4 bases at V and 0 bases at J, with 19 bases in the middle. This CDR3 is built from 17 residues. Germline V lookup: CDR1 MGHRA, CDR2 YSYEKL. DNA for the CDR3: TGCGCCAGCAGCCGAGAAGGGGCTGGTTGGGGCTCCTACGAGCAGTACTTC. Translation gives CASSREGAGWGSYEQYF.